These 18 T cell receptor beta chains were all obtained from the same sample, sequenced in a study of CD8 T cells in ankylosing spondylitis. TCRdb re-called the 5' RACE reads through MiXCR, storing one row per CDR3 protein. The sample consists of around 320,000 distinct CDR3 sequences, less than 25% of them appearing once. The specimen was blood, either unsorted or a sorted T cell fraction (not recorded which). The receptors here all came from a female donor with ankylosing spondylitis or in good health (not recorded which).

The V call is TRBV23-1, the J call TRBJ2-5; TRBD1 aligns across 9 bases. TRBV23-1 falls under the ORF class, with uncertain function. Unmatched junction bases numbered 2, after V lost 2 bases and J lost 4 bases. This CDR3 is 14 amino acids long. The CDR3 loop is CASSQGTGLETQYF. The CDR3 DNA follows: TGCGCCAGCAGTCAAGGGACAGGGCTAGAGACCCAGTACTTC.

This clonotype was seen only a few times. V and J are TRBV10-3 and TRBJ1-2, with D tentatively TRBD1 (6 bases). V was pared by 0 bases and J by 5 bases, with 22 bases between. The CDR3 length is 18 residues. Germline V gene data show CDR1 as ENHRY and CDR2 as SYGVKD. DNA for the CDR3: TGTGCCATCAGTGAGTCCAAATATACCGAGGGGGTAATTTATGGCTACACCTTC. As protein: CAISESKYTEGVIYGYTF.

This clonotype was seen at least ten times. The V and J genes are TRBV12-3 or TRBV12-4 and TRBJ1-1, with D possibly matching TRBD1 (5 bases). This CDR3 region has 15 residues. Deletions cut 6 bases from V and 3 bases from J, with 17 bases between. The CDR3 DNA sequence: TGTGCCAGCAGCATATATGAGGGACCCTACACTGAAGCTTTCTTT. This gives the protein CASSIYEGPYTEAFF.

V usage is TRBV6-1 and J usage is TRBJ2-1; unclear D gene. The CDR3 covers 16 residues. Germline lookup yields CDR1 MNHNS and CDR2 SASEGT. The V gene lost 2 bases and the J gene lost 7 bases, with 18 bases spanning the gap. CDR3 in amino acids: CASSEWPETKGNEQFF. DNA for the CDR3: TGTGCCAGCAGTGAATGGCCGGAAACTAAAGGGAATGAGCAGTTCTTC.

This clonotype was detected a few times. The V gene is TRBV4-3, the J gene TRBJ1-2; D is possibly TRBD1 (6 bases). The CDR3 spans 13 residues. The V end was cut by 1 base, the J end by 8 bases, with 11 bases between. Germline assignment: CDR1 LGHNA and CDR2 YSLEER. As DNA, the CDR3 is TGCGCCAGCAGCCAAGCACAGGGTATAGGCTACACCTTC. Its protein is CASSQAQGIGYTF.

The V call is TRBV27, the J call TRBJ1-1, with TRBD1 as a possible D gene (6 bases). V lost 5 bases to trimming and J lost 4 bases, with 14 bases between them. The germline gives CDR1 MNHEY, CDR2 SMNVEV (reference sequence). The CDR3 consists of 14 residues. CDR3 in amino acids: CASSPTGVFTEAFF. The CDR3 DNA is TGTGCCAGCAGTCCGACAGGAGTTTTCACTGAAGCTTTCTTT.

This clonotype has at least ten counts. This rearrangement joins TRBV3-1 to TRBJ1-5, with D unclear. Germline-derived CDR1 and CDR2 are LGHDT and YNNKEL (reference sequence). The CDR3 is made up of 13 amino acids. Trimming shortened V by 1 base and J by 4 bases, and 5 bases separated the two germline ends. The CDR3 loop is CASSQAKNQPQHF. CDR3 bases: TGTGCCAGCAGCCAAGCCAAAAATCAGCCCCAGCATTTT.

This clonotype was seen more than once but under ten times. V and J are TRBV30 and TRBJ2-1; 15 bases match TRBD2. Germline V CDR1 and CDR2: GTSNPN, SVGIG (reference sequence). This CDR3 has 15 amino acids. V shed 2 bases and J 7 bases; nucleotides not matched to a gene: 3. CDR3 in amino acids: CAWSLGTSGRNEQFF. CDR3 nucleotide sequence: TGTGCCTGGAGTCTGGGGACTAGCGGGAGGAATGAGCAGTTCTTC.

This sequence joins TRBV25-1 and TRBJ2-7; 10 bases fit TRBD1. The CDR3 sequence is 15 residues long. V lost 4 bases, J lost 3 bases, and 6 bases stayed unmatched. The germline V gene has CDR1 MGHDK and CDR2 SYGVNS. In DNA form, the CDR3 reads TGTGCCAGCAGTGCACAGGGACAGGGGTTCTACGAGCAGTACTTC. It specifies CASSAQGQGFYEQYF.

Worth noting for this clonotype: No conserved phenylalanine or tryptophan is present at the end of the CDR3, so a read error is the likely explanation. The chain uses TRBV15 and TRBJ1-6; D uncertain. Trimming removed 0 bases from V and 7 bases from J, with 7 bases in between. There are 14 residues in the CDR3. CDR1 is LNHNV, CDR2 YYDKDF, per germline (reference sequence). DNA of the CDR3: TGTGCCACCAGCAGAGATATATGGAATTCACCCCTCCACCTT. Its translation is CATSRDIWNSPLHL.

A note on this clonotype: The junction shows a germline mismatch at one end, possibly a read error. The chain carries TRBV7-3 and TRBJ2-5; 7 nucleotides match TRBD1. The CDR3 runs to 15 residues. The germline V gene has CDR1 SGHTA and CDR2 FQGTGA. The CDR3 DNA reads as TGTGCCAGCAGTAAATTCGGGACAGCTGGAGAGACCAAGTACTTC. This translates into CASSKFGTAGETKYF. Combining the CDR3 with reference TRBV7-3 and TRBJ2-5 gives the whole variable domain GAGVSQTPSNKVTEKGKYVELRCDPISGHTALYWYRQSLGQGPEFLIYFQGTGAADDSGLPNDRFFAVRPEGSVSTLKIQRTERGDSAVYLCASSKFGTAGETKYFGPGTRLLVL.

This clonotype was counted a few times. The gene calls are TRBV5-1 and TRBJ2-5; 8 bases are shared with TRBD2. Germline CDR1 SGHRS, CDR2 YFSETQ. V lost 4 bases, J lost 5 bases, and 10 bases stayed unmatched. This CDR3 has 15 residues. As DNA, the CDR3 is TGCGCCAGCAGCACACTAGCGGCTTCTAAGGAGACCCAGTACTTC. Its translation is CASSTLAASKETQYF. Supplemented by reference TRBV5-1 and TRBJ2-5, the full variable domain reads KAGVTQTPRYLIKTRGQQVTLSCSPISGHRSVSWYQQTPGQGLQFLFEYFSETQRNKGNFPGRFSGRQFSNSRSEMNVSTLELGDSALYLCASSTLAASKETQYFGPGTRLLVL.

This clonotype was observed a few times. The chain links TRBV28 to TRBJ2-7; no clear D. CDR1 is MDHEN and CDR2 is SYDVKM in the germline V gene. V dropped 5 bases and J dropped 9 bases, with 11 bases sitting between them. This CDR3 has 11 residues. The CDR3 region has the DNA TGTGCCAGCAGTCATGCAGTAGCGCAGTACTTC. Translating it yields CASSHAVAQYF. Based on the CDR3 plus reference TRBV28 and TRBJ2-7, the full variable domain is DVKVTQSSRYLVKRTGEKVFLECVQDMDHENMFWYRQDPGLGLRLIYFSYDVKMKEKGDIPEGYSVSREKKERFSLILESASTNQTSMYLCASSHAVAQYFGPGTRLTVT.

The chain combines TRBV2 with TRBJ2-1; D is unresolved. Trimming stripped 11 bases from V and 4 bases from J, with 21 bases between. Germline V gives CDR1 SNHLY, CDR2 FYNNEI. This CDR3 contains 15 residues. CDR3 DNA sequence: TGTGCCCCCGGTGGCGTTTCTGGGAATTACAATGAGCAGTTCTTC. It translates to CAPGGVSGNYNEQFF.

This clonotype was observed at least ten times. V gene TRBV7-9 combines with J gene TRBJ1-1; D gene uncertain. Germline V gene data show CDR1 as SEHNR and CDR2 as FQNEAQ (reference sequence). The CDR3 length is 15 residues. V was shortened by 2 bases and J by 1 base, with 11 bases between the two germline ends. CDR3 bases: TGTGCCAGCAGCTTAAGGCAACAGACGAACACTGAAGCTTTCTTT. As protein: CASSLRQQTNTEAFF.

This clonotype was counted many times. The chain links TRBV5-5 to TRBJ2-5; TRBD1 matches at 10 bases. The trim removed 0 bases at V and 4 bases at J, leaving 0 bases unmatched. The length of the CDR3 is 14 residues. Germline V gene lookup returns CDR1 SGHKS and CDR2 YYEKEE (reference sequence). The CDR3 loop reads CASSLGTGGETQYF. The CDR3 nucleotides read TGTGCCAGCAGCTTGGGGACAGGGGGAGAGACCCAGTACTTC.

This clonotype has only a few counts. This chain joins TRBV20-1 and TRBJ2-7; either TRBD1 or TRBD2 may supply D (5 bases each). There are 15 residues in the CDR3. Germline V CDR1 and CDR2: DFQATT, SNEGSKA (reference sequence). V lost 5 bases and J lost 6, with 23 bases in between. The CDR3 coding sequence is TGCAGTGCTGCCCCTGGGGGACGGGCCTTTCTCGAGCAGTACTTC. The encoded protein is CSAAPGGRAFLEQYF.

The chain couples TRBV29-1 to TRBJ1-2; TRBD1 matches 7 bases. The CDR3 is 14 residues long. Germline loops: CDR1 SQVTM, CDR2 ANQGSEA. The ends lost 4 bases at V and 5 bases at J; junction bases unmatched: 10. The CDR3 spells CSVASGTDFYGYTF. CDR3 nucleotides: TGCAGCGTTGCCTCCGGGACAGACTTTTATGGCTACACCTTC.